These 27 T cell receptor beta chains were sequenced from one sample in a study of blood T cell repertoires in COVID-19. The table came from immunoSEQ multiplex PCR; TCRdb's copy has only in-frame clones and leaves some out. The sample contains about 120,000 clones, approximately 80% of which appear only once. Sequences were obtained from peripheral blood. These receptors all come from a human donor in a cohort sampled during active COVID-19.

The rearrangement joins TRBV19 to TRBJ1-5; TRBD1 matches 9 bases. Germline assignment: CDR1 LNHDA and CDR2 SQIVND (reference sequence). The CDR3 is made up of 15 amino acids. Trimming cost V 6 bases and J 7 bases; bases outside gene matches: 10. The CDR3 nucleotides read TGTGCCAGTAGAGTAGGACAGGGGCAGATCCAGCCCCAGCATTTT. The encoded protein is CASRVGQGQIQPQHF.

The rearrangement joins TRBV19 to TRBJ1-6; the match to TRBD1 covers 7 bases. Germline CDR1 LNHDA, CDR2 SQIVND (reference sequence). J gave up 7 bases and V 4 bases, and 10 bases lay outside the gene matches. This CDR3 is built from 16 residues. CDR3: CASSTQRTGGNSPLHF. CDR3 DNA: TGTGCCAGTAGTACCCAACGGACAGGAGGAAATTCACCCCTCCACTTT.

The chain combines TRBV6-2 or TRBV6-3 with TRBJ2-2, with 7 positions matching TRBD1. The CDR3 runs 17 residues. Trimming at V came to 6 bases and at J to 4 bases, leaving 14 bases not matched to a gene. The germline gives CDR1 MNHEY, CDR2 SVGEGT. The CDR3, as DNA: TGTGCCAGCAGCTATTCTGAGACAGGGTTCATCACCGGGGAGCTGTTTTTT. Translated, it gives CASSYSETGFITGELFF.

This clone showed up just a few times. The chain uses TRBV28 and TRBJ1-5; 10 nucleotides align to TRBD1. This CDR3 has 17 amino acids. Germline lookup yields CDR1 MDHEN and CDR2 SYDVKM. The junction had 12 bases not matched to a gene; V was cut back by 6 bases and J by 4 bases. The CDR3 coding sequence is TGTGCCAGCAGCCGAAACCTGGGACAGGGGATAAATCAGCCCCAGCATTTT. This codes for CASSRNLGQGINQPQHF.

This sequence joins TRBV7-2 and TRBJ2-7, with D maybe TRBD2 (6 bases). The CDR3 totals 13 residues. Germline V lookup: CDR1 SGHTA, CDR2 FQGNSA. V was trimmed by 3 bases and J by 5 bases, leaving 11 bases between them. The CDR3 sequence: CASSLGREHEQYF. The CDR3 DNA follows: TGTGCCAGCAGCTTGGGACGGGAGCACGAGCAGTACTTC. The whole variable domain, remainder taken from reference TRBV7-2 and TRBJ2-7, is GAGVSQSPSNKVTEKGKDVELRCDPISGHTALYWYRQSLGQGLEFLIYFQGNSAPDKSGLPSDRFSAERTGGSVSTLTIQRTQQEDSAVYLCASSLGREHEQYFGPGTRLTVT.

The CDR3, as DNA: TGTGCCAGCAGTTTTAGCGGGAGACTAGATAATGAGCAGTTCTTC. As protein: CASSFSGRLDNEQFF. This rearrangement joins TRBV28 to TRBJ2-1, with 9 bases that match TRBD2. Germline loops: CDR1 MDHEN, CDR2 SYDVKM. This CDR3 has 15 residues. Germline trimming cut 3 bases from V and 7 bases from J; bases unmatched to any gene: 7.

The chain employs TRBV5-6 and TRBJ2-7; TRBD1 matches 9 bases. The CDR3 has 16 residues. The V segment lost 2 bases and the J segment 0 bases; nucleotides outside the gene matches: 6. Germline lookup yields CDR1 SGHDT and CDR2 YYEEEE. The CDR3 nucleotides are TGTGCCAGCAGCTTCGGGTCGGGACAGGGCTCCTACGAGCAGTACTTC. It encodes CASSFGSGQGSYEQYF.

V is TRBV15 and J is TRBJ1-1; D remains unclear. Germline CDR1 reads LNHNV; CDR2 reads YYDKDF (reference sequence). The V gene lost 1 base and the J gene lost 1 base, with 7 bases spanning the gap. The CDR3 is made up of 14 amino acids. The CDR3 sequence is CATSRVSGNTEAFF. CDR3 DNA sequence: TGTGCCACCAGCAGAGTGTCCGGGAACACTGAAGCTTTCTTT.

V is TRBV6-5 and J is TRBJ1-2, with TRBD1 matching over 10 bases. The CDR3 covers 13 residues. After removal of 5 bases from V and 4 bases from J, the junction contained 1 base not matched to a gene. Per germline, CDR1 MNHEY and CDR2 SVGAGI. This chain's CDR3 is CASSRTGGYGYTF. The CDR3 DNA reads TGTGCCAGCAGTCGGACAGGGGGCTATGGCTACACCTTC.

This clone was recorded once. In DNA, the CDR3 is TGTGCCAGCAGCCACCGCAGACAGGGACTTGGCGAAAAACTGTTTTTT. Translation gives CASSHRRQGLGEKLFF. V is TRBV14 and J is TRBJ1-4, with TRBD1 matching 7 bases. With V trimmed by 3 bases and J by 8 bases, 12 bases remained unmatched. There are 16 residues in the CDR3. CDR1 is SGHDN and CDR2 is FVKESK in the germline V gene.

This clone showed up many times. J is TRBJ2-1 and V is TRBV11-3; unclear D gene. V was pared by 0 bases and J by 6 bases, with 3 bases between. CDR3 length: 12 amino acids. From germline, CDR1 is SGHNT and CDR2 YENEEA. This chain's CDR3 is CASSLDGNEQFF. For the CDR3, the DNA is TGTGCCAGCAGCTTAGACGGCAATGAGCAGTTCTTC.

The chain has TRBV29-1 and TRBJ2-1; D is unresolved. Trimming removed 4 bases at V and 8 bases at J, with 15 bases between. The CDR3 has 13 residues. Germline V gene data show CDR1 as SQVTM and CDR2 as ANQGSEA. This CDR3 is CSVGRLTFYEQFF. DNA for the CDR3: TGCAGCGTTGGACGGCTGACTTTCTATGAGCAGTTCTTC.

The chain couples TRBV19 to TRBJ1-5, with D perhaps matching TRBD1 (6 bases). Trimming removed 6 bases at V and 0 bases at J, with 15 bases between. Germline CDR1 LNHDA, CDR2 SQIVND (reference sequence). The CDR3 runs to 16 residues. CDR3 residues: CASRLGAHNSNQPQHF. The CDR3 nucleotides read TGTGCCAGTAGATTGGGGGCACATAATAGCAATCAGCCCCAGCATTTT.

The CDR3 region is CASSQEGGRLTGELFF. The CDR3 DNA reads TGTGCCAGCAGCCAAGAGGGGGGGCGCTTAACCGGGGAGCTGTTTTTT. The chain is built from TRBV4-2 and TRBJ2-2, with D tentatively TRBD2 (7 bases). The V and J ends lost 0 bases and 5 bases respectively, with 13 bases between them. This CDR3 contains 16 residues. Per germline, CDR1 LGHNA and CDR2 YNFKEQ.

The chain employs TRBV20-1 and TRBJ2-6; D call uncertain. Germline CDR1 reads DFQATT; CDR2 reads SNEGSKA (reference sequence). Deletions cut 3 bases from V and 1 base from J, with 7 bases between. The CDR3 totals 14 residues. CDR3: CSASLLSGANVLTF. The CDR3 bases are TGCAGTGCTAGTCTCCTTTCTGGGGCCAACGTCCTGACTTTC.

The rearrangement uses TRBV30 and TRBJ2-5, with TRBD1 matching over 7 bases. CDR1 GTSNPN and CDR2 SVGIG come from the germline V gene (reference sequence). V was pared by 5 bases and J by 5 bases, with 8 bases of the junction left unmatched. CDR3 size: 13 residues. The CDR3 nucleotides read TGTGCCTGGGGGGGACAGTCTACGGAGACCCAGTACTTC. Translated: CAWGGQSTETQYF.

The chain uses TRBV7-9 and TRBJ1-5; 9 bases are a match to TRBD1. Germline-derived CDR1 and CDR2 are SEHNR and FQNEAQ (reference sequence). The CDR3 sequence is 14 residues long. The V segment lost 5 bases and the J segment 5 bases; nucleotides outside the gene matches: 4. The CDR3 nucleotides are TGTGCCAGCAGCGGTACAGGGGGCCATCAGCCCCAGCATTTT. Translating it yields CASSGTGGHQPQHF.

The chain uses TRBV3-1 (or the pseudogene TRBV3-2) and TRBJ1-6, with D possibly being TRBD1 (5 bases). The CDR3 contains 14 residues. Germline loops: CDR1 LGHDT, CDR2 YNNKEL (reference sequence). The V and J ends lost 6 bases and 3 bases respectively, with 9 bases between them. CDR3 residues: CASSTGFYNSPLHF. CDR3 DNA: TGTGCCAGCAGTACAGGTTTCTATAATTCACCCCTCCACTTT.

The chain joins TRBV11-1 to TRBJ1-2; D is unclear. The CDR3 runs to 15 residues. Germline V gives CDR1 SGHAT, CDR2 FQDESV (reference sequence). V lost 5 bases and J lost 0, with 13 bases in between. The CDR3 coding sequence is TGTGCCAGCAGCCCACAACAAACGTCTAACTATGGCTACACCTTC. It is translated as CASSPQQTSNYGYTF.

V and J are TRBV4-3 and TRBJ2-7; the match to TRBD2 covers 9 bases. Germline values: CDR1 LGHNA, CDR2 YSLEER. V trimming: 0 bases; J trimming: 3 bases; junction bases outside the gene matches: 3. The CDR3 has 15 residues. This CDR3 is CASSQESGGYYEQYF. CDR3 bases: TGCGCCAGCAGCCAAGAAAGCGGGGGGTACTACGAGCAGTACTTC.

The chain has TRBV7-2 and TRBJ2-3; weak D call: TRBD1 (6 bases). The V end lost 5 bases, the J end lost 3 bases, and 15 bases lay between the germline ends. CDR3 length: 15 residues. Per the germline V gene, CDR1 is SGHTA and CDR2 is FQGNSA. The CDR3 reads CASSQDSLRTDTQYF. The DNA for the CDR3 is TGTGCCAGCAGCCAGGACAGTCTGAGAACAGATACGCAGTATTTT.

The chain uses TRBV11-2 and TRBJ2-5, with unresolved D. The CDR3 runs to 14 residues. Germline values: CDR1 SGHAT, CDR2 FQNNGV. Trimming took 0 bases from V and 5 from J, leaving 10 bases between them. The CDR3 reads CASSLERQSETQYF. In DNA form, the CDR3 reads TGTGCCAGCAGCTTAGAGCGGCAAAGCGAGACCCAGTACTTC.

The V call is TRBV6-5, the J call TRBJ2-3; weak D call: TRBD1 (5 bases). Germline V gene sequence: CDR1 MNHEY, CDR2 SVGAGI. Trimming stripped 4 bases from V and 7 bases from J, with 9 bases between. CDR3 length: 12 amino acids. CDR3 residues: CASSLDRYTQYF. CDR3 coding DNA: TGTGCCAGCAGTTTAGACAGATATACGCAGTATTTT.

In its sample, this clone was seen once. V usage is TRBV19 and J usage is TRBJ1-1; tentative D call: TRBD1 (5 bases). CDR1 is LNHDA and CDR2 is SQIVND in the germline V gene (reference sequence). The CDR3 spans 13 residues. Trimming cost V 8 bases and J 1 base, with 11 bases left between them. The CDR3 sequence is CASVGDRNTEAFF. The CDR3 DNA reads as TGTGCCAGTGTCGGAGACAGGAACACTGAAGCTTTCTTT.

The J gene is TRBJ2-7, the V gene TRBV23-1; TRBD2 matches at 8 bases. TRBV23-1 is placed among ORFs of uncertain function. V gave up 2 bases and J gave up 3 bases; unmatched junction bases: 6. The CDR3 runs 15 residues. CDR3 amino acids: CASSQTGGPNYEQYF. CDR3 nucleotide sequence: TGCGCCAGCAGTCAAACGGGAGGGCCTAACTACGAGCAGTACTTC.

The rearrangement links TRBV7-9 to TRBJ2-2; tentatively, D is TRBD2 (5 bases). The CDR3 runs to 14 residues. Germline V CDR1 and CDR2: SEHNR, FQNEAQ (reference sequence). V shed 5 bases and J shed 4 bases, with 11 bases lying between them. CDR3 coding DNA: TGTGCCAGCAGCCAAGGACGGGGCACCGGGGAGCTGTTTTTT. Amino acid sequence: CASSQGRGTGELFF.

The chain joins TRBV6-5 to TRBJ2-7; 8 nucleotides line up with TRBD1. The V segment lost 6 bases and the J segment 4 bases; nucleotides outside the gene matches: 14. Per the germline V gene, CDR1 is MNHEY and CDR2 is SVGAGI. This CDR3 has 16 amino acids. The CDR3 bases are TGTGCCAGCAGCTACAATGGGCAGGGGGCTTCTTACGAGCAGTACTTC. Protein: CASSYNGQGASYEQYF.